The rows below give T cell receptor beta chains drawn from one sample of a study of radiotherapy plus CTLA-4 blockade in lung cancer. Clones were sequenced by immunoSEQ multiplex PCR, and TCRdb holds only the in-frame ones, with some missing. The table has under 110,000 clones, over 65% seen once. The sample here was peripheral blood, taken from a patient treated with radiotherapy plus ipilimumab. These receptors all stem from a human donor with non-small cell lung cancer that progressed on radiotherapy plus ipilimumab. Some clones in this sample may be carry-over from other donors' samples. The CDR3 runs from the conserved cysteine through the conserved F or W. Fields, in order: V gene, J gene, clone size, D gene, CDR3 DNA, CDR3 protein. A D gene is named only where the DNA matches it firmly. Expanded clones are given a class, and other clones once, few, many or no size at all.

V gene: TRBV7-9
J gene: TRBJ2-5
clone size: few
D gene: .
CDR3 DNA: TGTGCCAGCAGCTTAAGGGTGACGGAGACCCAGTACTTC
CDR3 protein: CASSLRVTETQYF

V gene: TRBV6-4
J gene: TRBJ2-1
clone size: once
D gene: TRBD2
CDR3 DNA: TGTGCCATCTCCGGGACTAGCGGGGGGTATCACAATGAGCAGTTCTTC
CDR3 protein: CAISGTSGGYHNEQFF

V gene: TRBV5-1
J gene: TRBJ2-5
clone size: .
D gene: TRBD2
CDR3 DNA: TGCGCCAGCAGCCCGGGGGCGGGGGGGCCCCAAGAGACCCAGTACTTC
CDR3 protein: CASSPGAGGPQETQYF

V gene: TRBV27
J gene: TRBJ1-1
clone size: .
D gene: .
CDR3 DNA: TGTGCCAGCCGAACGTGGGGGAGCACTGAAGCTTTCTTT
CDR3 protein: CASRTWGSTEAFF

V gene: TRBV5-1
J gene: TRBJ2-5
clone size: .
D gene: .
CDR3 DNA: TGCGCCAGCAGCTTGGTCCAAGAGACCCAGTACTTC
CDR3 protein: CASSLVQETQYF

V gene: TRBV15
J gene: TRBJ2-7
clone size: .
D gene: TRBD2
CDR3 DNA: TGTGCCACCAGCAGAGTCCATGGCGGGGGGACCTACGAGCAGTACTTC
CDR3 protein: CATSRVHGGGTYEQYF

V gene: TRBV5-4
J gene: TRBJ2-3
clone size: .
D gene: TRBD1
CDR3 DNA: TGTGCCAGCAGCTTAGGGACAGACACAGATACGCAGTATTTT
CDR3 protein: CASSLGTDTDTQYF

V gene: TRBV5-1
J gene: TRBJ1-3
clone size: few
D gene: .
CDR3 DNA: TGCGCCAGCAGCTTGCTTGAGGCATCCTCTGGAAACACCATATATTTT
CDR3 protein: CASSLLEASSGNTIYF

V gene: TRBV5-1
J gene: TRBJ2-3
clone size: .
D gene: .
CDR3 DNA: TGCGCCAGCAGCCTCGGGACGGTGACAGATACGCAGTATTTT
CDR3 protein: CASSLGTVTDTQYF

V gene: TRBV4-3
J gene: TRBJ1-1
clone size: once
D gene: .
CDR3 DNA: TGCGCCAGCAGCCAAGGGTATGAGGCGGGGTACACTGAAGCTTTCTTT
CDR3 protein: CASSQGYEAGYTEAFF

V gene: TRBV7-3
J gene: TRBJ1-1
clone size: .
D gene: TRBD1
CDR3 DNA: TGTGCCAGCAGCCGGGACAGCTCCATGAACACTGAAGCTTTCTTT
CDR3 protein: CASSRDSSMNTEAFF

V gene: TRBV2
J gene: TRBJ1-5
clone size: .
D gene: .
CDR3 DNA: TGTGCCACCCGGGGGGAGGGCCATCAGCCCCAGCATTTT
CDR3 protein: CATRGEGHQPQHF

V gene: TRBV6-5
J gene: TRBJ1-1
clone size: .
D gene: .
CDR3 DNA: TGTGCCAGCAGTGGGGACACTGAAGCTTTCTTT
CDR3 protein: CASSGDTEAFF

V gene: TRBV10-3
J gene: TRBJ1-4
clone size: few
D gene: .
CDR3 DNA: TGTGCCGCCCAGGCCCGGTCTGACGAAAAACTGTTTTTT
CDR3 protein: CAAQARSDEKLFF

V gene: TRBV27
J gene: TRBJ2-7
clone size: .
D gene: TRBD1
CDR3 DNA: TGTGCCAGCAGTCCCCCGCCCCACGCCGGGACAGGGGCCTACGAGCAGTACTTC
CDR3 protein: CASSPPPHAGTGAYEQYF

V gene: TRBV21-1
J gene: TRBJ2-5
clone size: .
D gene: .
CDR3 DNA: TGTGCCAGCAGGACAGGGGCGGCGGAGACCCAGTACTTC
CDR3 protein: CASRTGAAETQYF

V gene: TRBV7-5
J gene: TRBJ2-7
clone size: .
D gene: .
CDR3 DNA: TGTGCCAGAAGCTTGAGGACTCCCTCCTACGAGCAGTACTTC
CDR3 protein: CARSLRTPSYEQYF

V gene: TRBV28
J gene: TRBJ2-1
clone size: .
D gene: .
CDR3 DNA: TGTGCCAGCAGTTTCTCCTACAATGAGCAGTTCTTC
CDR3 protein: CASSFSYNEQFF

V gene: TRBV1
J gene: TRBJ1-1
clone size: once
D gene: .
CDR3 DNA: TGCACCAGCAGCCATCTACCTCACCCCAGACAAAACGGCGCTTTCTTT
CDR3 protein: CTSSHLPHPRQNGAFF

V gene: TRBV6-6
J gene: TRBJ1-1
clone size: .
D gene: .
CDR3 DNA: TGTGCCAGCAGTTACACGAAGGGTTTCCTCACTGAAGCTTTCTTT
CDR3 protein: CASSYTKGFLTEAFF

V gene: TRBV18
J gene: TRBJ1-3
clone size: .
D gene: .
CDR3 DNA: TGTGCCAGCTCACCACCATATGGCTCTGGAAACACCATATATTTT
CDR3 protein: CASSPPYGSGNTIYF

V gene: TRBV6-6
J gene: TRBJ1-2
clone size: few
D gene: .
CDR3 DNA: TGTGCCAGCAGTTACCGTACGGGTTCTGGCTACACCTTC
CDR3 protein: CASSYRTGSGYTF

V gene: TRBV7-2
J gene: TRBJ1-1
clone size: .
D gene: .
CDR3 DNA: TGTGCCAGCAGCTTAGTTCATCCATCCACTGAAGCTTTCTTT
CDR3 protein: CASSLVHPSTEAFF

V gene: TRBV4-1
J gene: TRBJ2-5
clone size: .
D gene: TRBD2
CDR3 DNA: TGCGCCAGCAGCCAAGATGTAATGGGGACTAGCGAGTCGGAGACCCAGTACTTC
CDR3 protein: CASSQDVMGTSESETQYF

V gene: TRBV6-5
J gene: TRBJ1-2
clone size: .
D gene: .
CDR3 DNA: TGTGCCAGCAGAGACGTCCCACAGACGAACTATGGCTACACCTTC
CDR3 protein: CASRDVPQTNYGYTF

V gene: TRBV6-5
J gene: TRBJ2-1
clone size: .
D gene: .
CDR3 DNA: TGTGCCAGCAGGAACAGGGTGTACGACAATGAGCAGTTCTTC
CDR3 protein: CASRNRVYDNEQFF

V gene: TRBV6-6
J gene: TRBJ2-4
clone size: .
D gene: TRBD1
CDR3 DNA: TGTGCCAGCAGTTACACACAGGGGGCGCAGGACATTCAGTACTTC
CDR3 protein: CASSYTQGAQDIQYF

V gene: TRBV7-3
J gene: TRBJ2-7
clone size: .
D gene: .
CDR3 DNA: TGTGCCAGCAGCTCTGACAGAAATTACGAGCAGTACTTC
CDR3 protein: CASSSDRNYEQYF

V gene: TRBV5-8
J gene: TRBJ1-6
clone size: few
D gene: .
CDR3 DNA: TGTGCCAGCAGCTTGAACAATAATTCACCCCTCCACTTT
CDR3 protein: CASSLNNNSPLHF

V gene: TRBV7-2
J gene: TRBJ2-3
clone size: .
D gene: .
CDR3 DNA: TGTGCCAGCAGCCCGCGGTTAAGCACAGATACGCAGTATTTT
CDR3 protein: CASSPRLSTDTQYF

V gene: TRBV2
J gene: TRBJ2-1
clone size: .
D gene: TRBD2
CDR3 DNA: TGTGCCAGCAAGTTGCAGGGAGGGTCCAATGAGCAGTTCTTC
CDR3 protein: CASKLQGGSNEQFF

V gene: TRBV30
J gene: TRBJ1-5
clone size: .
D gene: .
CDR3 DNA: TGTGCCTGGAGTTTGGGGGCACGGCCCCAGCATTTT
CDR3 protein: CAWSLGARPQHF

V gene: TRBV7-2
J gene: TRBJ1-1
clone size: .
D gene: .
CDR3 DNA: TGTGCCAGCAGCACACTTATGACAGCATTGGAAGCTTTCTTT
CDR3 protein: CASSTLMTALEAFF

V gene: TRBV6-5
J gene: TRBJ2-7
clone size: .
D gene: TRBD1
CDR3 DNA: TGTGCCAGCAGCTTGGCCGGGACAGGGATCTACGAGCAGTACTTC
CDR3 protein: CASSLAGTGIYEQYF

V gene: TRBV5-4
J gene: TRBJ2-7
clone size: .
D gene: TRBD1
CDR3 DNA: TGTGCCAGCAGCTTGGGAAATACACGACAGGGTTTCAACGAGCAGTACTTC
CDR3 protein: CASSLGNTRQGFNEQYF

V gene: TRBV14
J gene: TRBJ1-2
clone size: once
D gene: .
CDR3 DNA: TGTGCCAGCAGCCAAGACTTGGAACCCGACGATATTAACTATGGCTACACCTTC
CDR3 protein: CASSQDLEPDDINYGYTF

V gene: TRBV5-1
J gene: TRBJ1-5
clone size: .
D gene: .
CDR3 DNA: TGCGCCAGCAGCTTGGCTCCAGAACGACAGCCCCAGCATTTT
CDR3 protein: CASSLAPERQPQHF

V gene: TRBV27
J gene: TRBJ1-1
clone size: .
D gene: TRBD1
CDR3 DNA: TGTGCCAGCAGTATTTTGACAGGGGGCACTGAAGCTTTCTTT
CDR3 protein: CASSILTGGTEAFF

V gene: TRBV7-2
J gene: TRBJ2-1
clone size: .
D gene: .
CDR3 DNA: TGTGCCACCAGGCCGCCGGTCGTGAGGTACAATGAGCAGTTCTTC
CDR3 protein: CATRPPVVRYNEQFF

V gene: TRBV9
J gene: TRBJ1-2
clone size: .
D gene: .
CDR3 DNA: TGTGCCAGCAGCGTCGCCGCGGCCGACAGTGCCTATGGCTACACCTTC
CDR3 protein: CASSVAAADSAYGYTF

V gene: TRBV5-1
J gene: TRBJ2-3
clone size: .
D gene: .
CDR3 DNA: TGCGCCAGCAGCATCACTAGTGAAACAGATACGCAGTATTTT
CDR3 protein: CASSITSETDTQYF

V gene: TRBV11-1
J gene: TRBJ1-1
clone size: .
D gene: TRBD1
CDR3 DNA: TGTGCCAGCAGCTCCGGACAGGGAGGTGTTTACACTGAAGCTTTCTTT
CDR3 protein: CASSSGQGGVYTEAFF

V gene: TRBV4-3
J gene: TRBJ2-1
clone size: .
D gene: TRBD1
CDR3 DNA: TGCGCCAGCAGCCCATTGCCGGGACAGACCTACAATGAGCAGTTCTTC
CDR3 protein: CASSPLPGQTYNEQFF

V gene: TRBV5-1
J gene: TRBJ1-2
clone size: .
D gene: .
CDR3 DNA: TGCGCCAGCAGCTTGGCTACCTCAGGGTATGGTGGCTACACCTTC
CDR3 protein: CASSLATSGYGGYTF

V gene: TRBV5-1
J gene: TRBJ2-2
clone size: .
D gene: .
CDR3 DNA: TGCGCCAGCACAGGCAGGACCAACACCGGGGAGCTGTTTTTT
CDR3 protein: CASTGRTNTGELFF